The text below deals with one TCR beta chain. The target antigen is unknown. The data were taken from a study of shared clonotypes between healthy human individuals. Study-level background: CD4 naive and CD4 memory each took three plates per donor, while CD8 naive took two and CD8 memory one.

CD45RA-negative memory and CD45RA+ naive subsets were split from the CD4+ cells. Profiled with immunoSEQ multiplex PCR; TCRdb holds only in-frame clones, not every one. Of roughly 1.5 million clones detected, 95% to 99% appear once; the ten largest clones hold roughly 0.4%. Notes on the study in general: Against clonotypes common to all four donors, non-shared ones had lower generation probabilities.

J gave up 7 bases and V 2 bases, and 8 bases lay outside the gene matches. The CDR3 runs 14 residues. Germline lookup yields CDR1 SEHNR and CDR2 FQNEAQ (reference sequence). This chain joins TRBV7-9 and TRBJ2-7, with 7 bases that match TRBD2. This TCR derives from a man aged 25-45 years in good health. Sample: naive CD4+ T cells sorted from blood. Subset defined: CD45RA+ positively selected. CDR3 sequence (DNA): TGTGCCAGCAGCTTATCCGCGGGGACTAAGGAGCAGTACTTC. Translated, it gives CASSLSAGTKEQYF.